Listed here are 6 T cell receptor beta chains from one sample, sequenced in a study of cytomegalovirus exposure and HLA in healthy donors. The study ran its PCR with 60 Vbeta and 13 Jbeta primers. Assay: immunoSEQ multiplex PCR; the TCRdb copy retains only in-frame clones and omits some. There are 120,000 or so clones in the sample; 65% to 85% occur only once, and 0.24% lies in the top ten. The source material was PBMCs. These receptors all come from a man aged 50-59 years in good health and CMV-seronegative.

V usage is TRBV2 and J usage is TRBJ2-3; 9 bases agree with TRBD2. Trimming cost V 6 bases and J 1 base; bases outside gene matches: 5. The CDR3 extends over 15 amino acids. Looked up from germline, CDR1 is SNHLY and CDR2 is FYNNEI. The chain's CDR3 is CASRLLAGGTDTQYF. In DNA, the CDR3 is TGTGCCAGCAGATTACTAGCGGGCGGCACAGATACGCAGTATTTT.

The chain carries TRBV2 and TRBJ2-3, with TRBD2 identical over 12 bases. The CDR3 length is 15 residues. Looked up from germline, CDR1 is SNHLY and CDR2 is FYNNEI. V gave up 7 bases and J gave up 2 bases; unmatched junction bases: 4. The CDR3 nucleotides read TGTGCCAGCAAAAGGACTAGCGGGACCACAGATACGCAGTATTTT. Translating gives CASKRTSGTTDTQYF.

CDR3 in DNA: TGCGCCAGCAGCCTTTCGGAACGGGAGGTGAGGGATACGCAGTATTTT. As protein: CASSLSEREVRDTQYF. V and J are TRBV4-1 and TRBJ2-3, with 7 bases matching TRBD2. Trimming at V came to 4 bases and at J to 6 bases, leaving 13 bases not matched to a gene. The CDR3 has 16 residues. Germline CDR1 and CDR2: MGHRA and YSYEKL.

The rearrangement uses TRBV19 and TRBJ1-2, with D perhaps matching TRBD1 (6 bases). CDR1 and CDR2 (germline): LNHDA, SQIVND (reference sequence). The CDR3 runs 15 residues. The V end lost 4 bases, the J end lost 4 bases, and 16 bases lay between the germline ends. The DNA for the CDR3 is TGTGCCAGTAGTACCCGGACAGAGCCGGTCTATGGCTACACCTTC. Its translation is CASSTRTEPVYGYTF.

CDR3 DNA: TGCGCCAGCAGCTCGACTAGCGGGATACAAGAGACCCAGTACTTC. Its translation is CASSSTSGIQETQYF. The V gene is TRBV5-1, the J gene TRBJ2-5; 11 bases map to TRBD2. V lost 3 bases and J lost 2; bases outside the gene matches: 3. The germline V gene encodes CDR1 SGHRS and CDR2 YFSETQ. This CDR3 has 15 residues.

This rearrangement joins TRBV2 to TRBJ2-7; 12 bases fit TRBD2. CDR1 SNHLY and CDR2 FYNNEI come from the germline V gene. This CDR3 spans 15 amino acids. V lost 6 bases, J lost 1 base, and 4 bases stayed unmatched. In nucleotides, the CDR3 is TGTGCCAGCAGGAGACTAGCGGGAGAATCCTACGAGCAGTACTTC. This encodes CASRRLAGESYEQYF.